Below, 10 T cell receptor beta chains from the same sample are listed, as sequenced in a study of OX40 agonist ivuxolimab in advanced cancers. The library was prepared using the immunoSEQ multiplex PCR assay. Here the immuneACCESS table is served through TCRdb, limited to in-frame sequences with V and J called. Missing clones are a known gap in these copies; in checked studies unresolved V genes cover under half, and the rest lacks a known reason. The table for this sample lists tens of thousands of clones; about 85% of them were counted only once. Clones ranked in the top ten supply roughly 1.1% of the sample. The sequencing used CD4+ or CD8+ T cells sorted from blood, collected in a trial of the OX40 agonist ivuxolimab. The receptors were gathered from an adult with an advanced solid tumor such as melanoma, head and neck, liver or kidney cancer.

This rearrangement joins TRBV7-9 to TRBJ2-1, with 9 positions matching TRBD2. CDR3 size: 17 residues. CDR1 is SEHNR, CDR2 FQNEAQ, per germline (reference sequence). The J segment lost 4 bases and the V segment lost 4 bases, leaving 11 bases of the junction unmatched. CDR3 residues: CASSYALAGESYNEQFF. CDR3 coding DNA: TGTGCCAGCAGCTACGCGTTAGCGGGAGAATCTTACAATGAGCAGTTCTTC.

The genes are TRBV28 and TRBJ1-6; D might be TRBD1 (5 bases). The CDR3 runs to 12 residues. The germline V gene has CDR1 MDHEN and CDR2 SYDVKM. V was pared by 6 bases and J by 10 bases, with 10 bases between. CDR3 protein: CASRTAESPLHF. CDR3 coding DNA: TGTGCCAGCAGGACAGCGGAGTCACCCCTCCACTTT.

Comments on this clone: Distinct nucleotide sequences in the sample also encode this CDR3. This chain links TRBV6-1 with TRBJ2-1; 7 bases fit TRBD1. V was clipped by 1 base and J by 4 bases; unmatched bases: 4. The CDR3 is 15 residues long. Germline V CDR1 and CDR2: MNHNS, SASEGT. The CDR3 here is CASSEGTGVYNEQFF. Here the CDR3 DNA reads TGTGCCAGCAGTGAAGGAACAGGGGTGTACAATGAGCAGTTCTTC.

The chain combines TRBV28 with TRBJ1-5; D is uncertain. V was clipped by 4 bases and J by 6 bases, with 16 bases between them. Germline lookup yields CDR1 MDHEN and CDR2 SYDVKM. The CDR3 spans 15 residues. The CDR3 loop reads CASSSRAWPGQPQHF. CDR3 bases: TGTGCCAGCAGTTCTCGGGCCTGGCCGGGTCAGCCCCAGCATTTT.

The V gene is TRBV19, the J gene TRBJ2-7; 14 positions match TRBD2. The germline V gene encodes CDR1 LNHDA and CDR2 SQIVND (reference sequence). V was pared by 4 bases and J by 6 bases, with 5 bases of the junction left unmatched. The CDR3 covers 15 residues. For the CDR3, the DNA is TGTGCCAGTAGTACCTCCGGGACTAGCGGGAGCGAGCAGTACTTC. It translates to CASSTSGTSGSEQYF.

This sequence joins TRBV7-9 and TRBJ2-5, with 7 bases identical to TRBD2. The DNA end favors TRBJ2-7, so the J call may be wrong. The CDR3 totals 14 residues. Germline assignment: CDR1 SEHNR and CDR2 FQNEAQ (reference sequence). CDR3 sequence: CASSFAGGTYEQYF. CDR3 nucleotide sequence: TGTGCCAGCAGCTTCGCCGGGGGGACCTACGAGCAGTACTTC.

This chain joins TRBV7-3 and TRBJ1-1; weak D call: TRBD1 (6 bases). This CDR3 has 13 amino acids. Germline CDR1 is SGHTA and CDR2 is FQGTGA. Trimming pared 3 bases from V and 7 bases from J, leaving 12 bases between. This chain's CDR3 is CASSFQGIGEAFF. The CDR3 DNA reads as TGTGCCAGCAGCTTTCAGGGGATCGGTGAAGCTTTCTTT.

V gene TRBV10-3 combines with J gene TRBJ2-1; tentatively, D is TRBD1 (6 bases). The V end was cut by 4 bases, the J end by 3 bases, with 7 bases between. Germline values: CDR1 ENHRY, CDR2 SYGVKD. The CDR3 has 13 residues. CDR3 DNA sequence: TGTGCCATCAGTGGAGGGGGCTACAATGAGCAGTTCTTC. Protein product: CAISGGGYNEQFF.

The chain recombines TRBV30 with TRBJ1-1, with a possible D match to TRBD1 (5 bases). Germline V CDR1 and CDR2: GTSNPN, SVGIG (reference sequence). The CDR3 extends over 13 amino acids. V was trimmed by 4 bases and J by 1 base, leaving 10 bases between them. This CDR3 is CAWTRQPNTEAFF. Written as DNA, the CDR3 is TGTGCCTGGACCAGACAGCCGAACACTGAAGCTTTCTTT. The full variable domain, its missing parts supplied by reference TRBV30 and TRBJ1-1, is SQTIHQWPATLVQPVGSPLSLECTVEGTSNPNLYWYRQAAGRGLQLLFYSVGIGQISSEVPQNLSASRPQDRQFILSSKKLLLSDSGFYLCAWTRQPNTEAFFGQGTRLTVV.

This clone was seen just once. This chain uses TRBV2 with TRBJ2-7; a possible D gene is TRBD1 (5 bases). This CDR3 is 15 amino acids long. CDR1 is SNHLY, CDR2 FYNNEI, per germline. Trimming shortened V by 6 bases and J by 0 bases, and 15 bases separated the two germline ends. CDR3 amino acids: CASSPPTGSSYEQYF. The CDR3, as DNA: TGTGCCAGCAGCCCCCCAACAGGAAGCTCCTACGAGCAGTACTTC.